In its sample, the clone carrying this TCR beta chain was seen a few times. This specimen comes from a study of blood T cells in healthy people across ages. Sample-barcoded 5' priming and a J-beta primer mix drove a second PCR of about 6 to 11 cycles. Each cDNA molecule was tagged by a template-switch adaptor that had 12 random nucleotides. TCRdb re-called the 5' RACE reads through MiXCR, storing one row per CDR3 protein. Altogether 800,000 or so distinct CDR3 sequences are present, 55% to 65% being singletons, with the ten largest covering roughly 25%. This receptor was taken from a man aged 30-40 years in good health. Input material: blood.

CDR3 region: CSANRGGTGELFF. CDR3 sequence (DNA): TGCAGCGCTAACAGGGGTGGCACCGGGGAGCTGTTTTTT. The V call is TRBV29-1, the J call TRBJ2-2; 7 bases map to TRBD1. Germline V lookup: CDR1 SQVTM, CDR2 ANQGSEA. Trimming took 7 bases from V and 4 from J; bases not matched to a gene: 6. The length of the CDR3 is 13 residues.